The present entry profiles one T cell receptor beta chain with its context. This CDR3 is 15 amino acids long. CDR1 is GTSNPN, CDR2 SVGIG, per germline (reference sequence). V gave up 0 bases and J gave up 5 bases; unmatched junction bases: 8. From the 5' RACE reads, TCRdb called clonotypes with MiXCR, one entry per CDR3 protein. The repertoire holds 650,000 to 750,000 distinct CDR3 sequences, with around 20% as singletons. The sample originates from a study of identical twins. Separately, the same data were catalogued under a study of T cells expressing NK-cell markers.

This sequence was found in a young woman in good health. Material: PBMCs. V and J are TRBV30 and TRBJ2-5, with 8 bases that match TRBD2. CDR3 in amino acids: CAWSVWVGRGETQYF. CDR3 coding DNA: TGTGCCTGGAGTGTATGGGTCGGGAGGGGGGAGACCCAGTACTTC.